This TCR beta chain was identified in a study of blood T cell repertoires in COVID-19. V was pared by 4 bases and J by 3 bases, with 11 bases of the junction left unmatched. This CDR3 spans 16 amino acids. The V gene's germline CDR1 is MGHRA and CDR2 YSYEKL. The data were produced by immunoSEQ multiplex PCR, yet TCRdb's version contains in-frame clones alone and is incomplete. The repertoire holds around 260,000 clones, with 88% as singletons. The rearrangement joins TRBV4-1 to TRBJ2-7; 8 bases map to TRBD1. The material sequenced was peripheral blood. The sequence was collected from a man in his 60s who had recovered from COVID-19. CDR3 loop: CASSLMGDRNYYEQYF. In DNA form, the CDR3 reads TGCGCCAGCAGCCTAATGGGGGACAGGAACTACTACGAGCAGTACTTC.